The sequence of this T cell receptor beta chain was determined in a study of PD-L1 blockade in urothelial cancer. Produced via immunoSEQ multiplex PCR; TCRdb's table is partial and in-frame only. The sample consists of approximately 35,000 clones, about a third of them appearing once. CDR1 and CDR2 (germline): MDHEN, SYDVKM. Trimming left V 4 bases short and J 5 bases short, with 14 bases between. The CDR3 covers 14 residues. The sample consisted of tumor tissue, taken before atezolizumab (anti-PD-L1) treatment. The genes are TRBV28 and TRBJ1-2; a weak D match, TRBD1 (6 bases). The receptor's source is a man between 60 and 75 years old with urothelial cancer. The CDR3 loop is CASSSGEGAYGYTF. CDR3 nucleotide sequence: TGTGCCAGCAGTTCAGGGGAAGGGGCTTATGGCTACACCTTC.